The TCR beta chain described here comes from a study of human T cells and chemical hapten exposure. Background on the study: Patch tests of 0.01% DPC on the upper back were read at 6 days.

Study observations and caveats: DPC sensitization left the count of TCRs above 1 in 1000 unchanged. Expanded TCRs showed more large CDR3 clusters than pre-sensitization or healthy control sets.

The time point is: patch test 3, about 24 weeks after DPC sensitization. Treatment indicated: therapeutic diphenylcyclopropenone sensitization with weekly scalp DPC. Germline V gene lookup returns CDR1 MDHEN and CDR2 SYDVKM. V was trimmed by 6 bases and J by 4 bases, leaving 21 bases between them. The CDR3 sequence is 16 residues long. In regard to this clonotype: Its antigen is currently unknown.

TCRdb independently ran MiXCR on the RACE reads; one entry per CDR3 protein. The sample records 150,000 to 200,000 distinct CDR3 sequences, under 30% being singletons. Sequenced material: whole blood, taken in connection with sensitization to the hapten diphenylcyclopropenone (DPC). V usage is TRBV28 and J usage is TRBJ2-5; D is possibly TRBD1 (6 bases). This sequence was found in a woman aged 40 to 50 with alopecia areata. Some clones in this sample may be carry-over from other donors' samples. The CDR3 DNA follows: TGTGCCAGCAGCCCCTTAGGTGGGGGCGGGCGAGAGACCCAGTACTTC. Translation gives CASSPLGGGGRETQYF.